This TCR beta chain was sequenced for a study of CD8 T cells in Susac syndrome. Whole-study results and caveats: Individuals included in the TCR sequencing and HLA analysis were acknowledged by the study to be relatively few in number.

Random hexamers were used to reverse transcribe the RNA input (about 0.45 to 1 ug). The immunoSEQ assay covered 54 Vbeta and 13 Jbeta segments for CDR3. TCRdb independently ran MiXCR on the immunoSEQ multiplex PCR reads; one entry per CDR3 protein. The sample lists some 160,000 distinct CDR3 sequences; roughly nine tenths were seen once. V shed 5 bases and J 6 bases; nucleotides not matched to a gene: 3. This CDR3 region has 14 residues. The sample holds a few counts of this clonotype. Its specificity is not known. The rearrangement links TRBV12-3 or TRBV12-4 to TRBJ2-7, with 14 bases that match TRBD2. The sample taken for sequencing was CD4+ T cells from PBMCs. This clonotype was obtained from a human donor in good health. DNA of the CDR3: TGTGCCAGCAGTGCGGGACTAGCGGGAGCCGAGCAGTACTTC. Translated, it gives CASSAGLAGAEQYF.